Each of the 21 T cell receptor beta chains below was sequenced from the same sample in a study of T cells in localized non-small cell lung cancer. TCRdb's table, derived via immunoSEQ multiplex PCR, lists solely in-frame clones and lacks some. Among around 140,000 clones, roughly 90% were seen once, and the ten largest hold approximately 1.7%. The sequencing used peripheral blood, collected before any cancer treatment. These receptors were obtained from a female donor older than 55 with stage I lung adenocarcinoma.

The chain joins TRBV10-1 to TRBJ2-5; no definite D call. The CDR3 sequence is 13 residues long. Germline V gene data show CDR1 as WNHNN and CDR2 as SYGVQD (reference sequence). V was trimmed by 0 bases and J by 2 bases, leaving 4 bases between them. CDR3 region: CASSESGQETQYF. CDR3 bases: TGCGCCAGCAGTGAGTCCGGGCAAGAGACCCAGTACTTC.

The J gene is TRBJ1-1, the V gene TRBV9; D not certain. Trimming removed 3 bases from V and 0 bases from J, with 15 bases in between. The CDR3 extends over 16 amino acids. Per the germline V gene, CDR1 is SGDLS and CDR2 is YYNGEE. The CDR3 region has the DNA TGTGCCAGCAGCGCGGACCCGAGGAGCCTGAACACTGAAGCTTTCTTT. It translates to CASSADPRSLNTEAFF.

J is TRBJ2-3 and V is TRBV5-1, with a tentative D call TRBD2 (5 bases). This CDR3 is built from 12 residues. Trimming took off 6 bases at V and 3 bases at J, with 8 bases between the two ends. Per the germline V gene, CDR1 is SGHRS and CDR2 is YFSETQ. The CDR3 bases are TGCGCCAGCAAAGCGGAGACAGATACGCAGTATTTT. Its translation: CASKAETDTQYF.

The chain combines TRBV30 with TRBJ2-3; unclear D gene. CDR1 and CDR2 from the germline V gene are GTSNPN and SVGIG (reference sequence). The CDR3 is 11 amino acids. The germline V and J ends were trimmed by 4 bases and 4 bases, with 6 bases remaining between them. CDR3 amino acids: CAWTGSDTQYF. CDR3 bases: TGTGCCTGGACGGGTTCAGATACGCAGTATTTT.

V is TRBV4-1 and J is TRBJ1-1; D uncertain. The germline V and J ends were trimmed by 4 bases and 1 base, with 16 bases remaining between them. CDR1 MGHRA and CDR2 YSYEKL come from the germline V gene. CDR3 size: 16 residues. The CDR3 loop reads CASSPVIGLTNTEAFF. In nucleotides, the CDR3 is TGCGCCAGCAGCCCGGTGATAGGGCTTACGAACACTGAAGCTTTCTTT.

V and J are TRBV7-9 and TRBJ2-1, with a tentative D call TRBD2 (5 bases). Germline-derived CDR1 and CDR2 are SEHNR and FQNEAQ (reference sequence). Trimming took 4 bases from V and 5 from J, leaving 21 bases between them. CDR3 length: 17 residues. CDR3 DNA: TGTGCCAGCAGCTCGGGGTTCTACCGCGGTGGGGACAATGAGCAGTTCTTC. Its translation: CASSSGFYRGGDNEQFF.

This chain links TRBV10-3 with TRBJ2-3, with 13 bases lining up with TRBD2. This CDR3 has 16 amino acids. Looked up from germline, CDR1 is ENHRY and CDR2 is SYGVKD. V gave up 3 bases and J gave up 5 bases; unmatched junction bases: 5. The CDR3 DNA sequence: TGTGCCATCAGTGACTGGACTAGCGGGAGTCAAGATACGCAGTATTTT. This gives the protein CAISDWTSGSQDTQYF.

The chain has TRBV28 and TRBJ2-7; D is perhaps TRBD2 (5 bases). Trimming removed 8 bases from V and 6 bases from J, with 11 bases in between. Germline V CDR1 and CDR2: MDHEN, SYDVKM. This CDR3 contains 11 residues. CDR3 DNA: TGTGCCAGCCGTACGGGGTTCGAGCAGTACTTC. It codes for CASRTGFEQYF. Full variable domain (outside the CDR3, taken from reference TRBV28 and TRBJ2-7): DVKVTQSSRYLVKRTGEKVFLECVQDMDHENMFWYRQDPGLGLRLIYFSYDVKMKEKGDIPEGYSVSREKKERFSLILESASTNQTSMYLCASRTGFEQYFGPGTRLTVT.

The chain is built from TRBV13 and TRBJ2-5; 11 bases are shared with TRBD2. Per germline, CDR1 PRHDT and CDR2 FYEKMQ (reference sequence). With V trimmed by 1 base and J by 4 bases, 11 bases remained unmatched. The CDR3 totals 18 residues. The CDR3 DNA sequence: TGTGCCAGCAGCTTAGCGGTAGCGGGAGGGCGAGAGGTAGAGACCCAGTACTTC. This translates into CASSLAVAGGREVETQYF.

For this clone: This sample also contains other DNA sequences that code for the same CDR3. The gene calls are TRBV5-1 and TRBJ1-3; TRBD1 matches 10 bases. CDR1 is SGHRS and CDR2 is YFSETQ in the germline V gene. The CDR3 runs to 15 residues. V gave up 4 bases and J gave up 4 bases; unmatched junction bases: 5. Here the CDR3 DNA reads TGCGCCAGCAGCATGGGACAGGGGAAAGGAAACACCATATATTTT. Translation: CASSMGQGKGNTIYF.

The chain links TRBV9 to TRBJ2-2, with D possibly being TRBD2 (6 bases). CDR3 length equals 14 residues. Trimming cost V 6 bases and J 3 bases, with 12 bases left between them. From germline, CDR1 is SGDLS and CDR2 YYNGEE. The CDR3 nucleotides are TGTGCCAGCAATTCGGGAGAGGACACCGGGGAGCTGTTTTTT. Translated: CASNSGEDTGELFF.

The chain is built from TRBV7-2 and TRBJ1-5, with TRBD1 identical over 7 bases. The CDR3 contains 13 residues. V lost 4 bases to trimming and J lost 7 bases; unmatched junction nucleotides: 4. CDR1 is SGHTA, CDR2 FQGNSA, per germline. Here the CDR3 reads CASSYRGGQPQHF. The CDR3 DNA is TGTGCCAGCAGCTACAGGGGTGGGCAGCCCCAGCATTTT. The whole variable domain, filled in from reference TRBV7-2 and TRBJ1-5, reads GAGVSQSPSNKVTEKGKDVELRCDPISGHTALYWYRQSLGQGLEFLIYFQGNSAPDKSGLPSDRFSAERTGGSVSTLTIQRTQQEDSAVYLCASSYRGGQPQHFGDGTRLSIL.

The chain uses TRBV27 and TRBJ1-2, with no clear D. CDR3 length: 14 amino acids. CDR1 is MNHEY and CDR2 is SMNVEV in the germline V gene (reference sequence). With 7 bases removed from V and 2 bases from J, the gap between germline ends came to 14 bases. The CDR3 is CASTPLDSNYGYTF. CDR3 DNA: TGTGCCAGCACCCCACTGGACTCGAACTATGGCTACACCTTC.

This clone was observed once. This rearrangement joins TRBV15 to TRBJ2-1; D gene ambiguous. This CDR3 region has 12 residues. CDR1 and CDR2 from the germline V gene are LNHNV and YYDKDF (reference sequence). Between the trimmed V and J ends, which lost 0 bases and 9 bases, there was a span of 6 bases. CDR3 nucleotide sequence: TGTGCCACCAGCAGAGATACCTTTGAGCAGTTCTTC. Translating it yields CATSRDTFEQFF.

The chain employs TRBV28 and TRBJ1-1; no definite D call. This CDR3 is built from 14 residues. Trimming cost V 2 bases and J 1 base, with 8 bases left between them. Per germline, CDR1 MDHEN and CDR2 SYDVKM. The CDR3 protein is CASSLRFRNTEAFF. As DNA, the CDR3 is TGTGCCAGCAGTTTAAGGTTTCGGAACACTGAAGCTTTCTTT.

This chain joins TRBV9 and TRBJ2-3; TRBD2 matches 7 bases. This CDR3 has 15 residues. Germline loops: CDR1 SGDLS, CDR2 YYNGEE. The V segment lost 3 bases and the J segment 8 bases; nucleotides outside the gene matches: 12. This CDR3 is CASSELGGSLGTQYF. CDR3 in DNA: TGTGCCAGCAGCGAGCTGGGCGGGAGTCTTGGTACGCAGTATTTT.

The V call is TRBV30, the J call TRBJ2-7; D is possibly TRBD1 or TRBD2 (5 bases each). The CDR3 length is 16 residues. V gave up 4 bases and J gave up 3 bases, with 22 bases separating them. The germline CDR1 and CDR2 sequences are GTSNPN and SVGIG (reference sequence). Here the CDR3 reads CAWIPGGRGRNYEQYF. CDR3 DNA: TGTGCCTGGATTCCGGGTGGCCGGGGACGGAACTACGAGCAGTACTTC.

The chain combines TRBV4-1 with TRBJ2-7; D is uncertain. Germline CDR1 and CDR2: MGHRA and YSYEKL. The CDR3 runs 11 residues. V lost 3 bases, J lost 4 bases, and 4 bases lay in between. CDR3: CASSHQYEQYF. The CDR3 bases are TGCGCCAGCAGCCACCAATACGAGCAGTACTTC.

The chain employs TRBV5-1 and TRBJ2-7; D is ambiguous. Trimming left V 4 bases short and J 0 bases short, with 14 bases between. The germline CDR1 and CDR2 sequences are SGHRS and YFSETQ. This CDR3 spans 15 amino acids. CDR3 nucleotide sequence: TGCGCCAGCAGCCCGCCTAGTGGTAGCTCCTACGAGCAGTACTTC. This sequence encodes CASSPPSGSSYEQYF. The whole variable domain, remainder taken from reference TRBV5-1 and TRBJ2-7, is KAGVTQTPRYLIKTRGQQVTLSCSPISGHRSVSWYQQTPGQGLQFLFEYFSETQRNKGNFPGRFSGRQFSNSRSEMNVSTLELGDSALYLCASSPPSGSSYEQYFGPGTRLTVT.

J is TRBJ2-2 and V is TRBV2; TRBD2 agrees at 10 bases. The CDR3 runs to 16 residues. Germline V gene sequence: CDR1 SNHLY, CDR2 FYNNEI. The trim removed 6 bases at V and 3 bases at J, leaving 7 bases unmatched. CDR3 DNA sequence: TGTGCCAGCAGGGGGCCGGGACTAGCGTACACCGGGGAGCTGTTTTTT. It codes for CASRGPGLAYTGELFF. Together with reference TRBV2 and TRBJ2-2, the CDR3 gives the full variable domain: EPEVTQTPSHQVTQMGQEVILRCVPISNHLYFYWYRQILGQKVEFLVSFYNNEISEKSEIFDDQFSVERPDGSNFTLKIRSTKLEDSAMYFCASRGPGLAYTGELFFGEGSRLTVL.

V gene TRBV6-1 combines with J gene TRBJ2-2, with D unresolved. Trimming took off 6 bases at V and 8 bases at J, with 10 bases between the two ends. The CDR3 loop spans 12 amino acids. The germline CDR1 and CDR2 sequences are MNHNS and SASEGT. For the CDR3, the DNA is TGTGCCAGCAGGCGGAGTGGGGGGGAGCTGTTTTTT. Translating it yields CASRRSGGELFF.